This TCR beta chain was recorded in a study of CD8+CD57+ T cells in acquired aplastic anemia. The table lists this clonotype with many counts. Profiles of TCR beta VDJ and CDR3 were generated from a genomic DNA template. From the reads, TCRdb called clonotypes with MiXCR, one entry per CDR3 protein. The sample includes about 270,000 distinct CDR3 sequences, 55% to 60% of them seen just once. Germline V gene data show CDR1 as SGHTA and CDR2 as FQGNSA. V trimming: 6 bases; J trimming: 6 bases; junction bases outside the gene matches: 5. The CDR3 is made up of 14 amino acids. The chain has TRBV7-2 and TRBJ2-5; 12 positions match TRBD2. The source material was sorted CD4+, CD8+, or CD8+CD57+ T cells (not recorded which) from PBMCs. The receptor was isolated from a human donor with severe aplastic anemia or a healthy control (not recorded which). The CDR3 region has the DNA TGTGCCAGCAGTTCTAGCGGGGGGGCCAAGACCCAGTACTTC. This encodes CASSSSGGAKTQYF.